The clone carrying this TCR beta chain has at least ten counts. The sample comes from a study of T cells in Graves' hyperthyroidism and ophthalmopathy. Amplification targeted TCR beta CDR3 regions from RNA transcripts. TCR CDR3 regions were first amplified by RT-PCR with HTBI primers. TCRdb ran MiXCR on the multiplex PCR reads and lists one entry per CDR3 protein. The data show nearly 600,000 distinct CDR3 sequences, 14% seen once. The V gene lost 6 bases and the J gene lost 4 bases, with 13 bases spanning the gap. This CDR3 has 13 residues. Germline loops: CDR1 MDHEN, CDR2 SYDVKM. This TCR came from a woman aged 18-29 years with Graves' ophthalmopathy. V is TRBV28 and J is TRBJ2-7; a weak D match, TRBD2 (5 bases). Sequencing input: blood. CDR3 nucleotide sequence: TGTGCCAGCAGACGACCGGGATCTTACGAGCAGTACTTC. Translation: CASRRPGSYEQYF.